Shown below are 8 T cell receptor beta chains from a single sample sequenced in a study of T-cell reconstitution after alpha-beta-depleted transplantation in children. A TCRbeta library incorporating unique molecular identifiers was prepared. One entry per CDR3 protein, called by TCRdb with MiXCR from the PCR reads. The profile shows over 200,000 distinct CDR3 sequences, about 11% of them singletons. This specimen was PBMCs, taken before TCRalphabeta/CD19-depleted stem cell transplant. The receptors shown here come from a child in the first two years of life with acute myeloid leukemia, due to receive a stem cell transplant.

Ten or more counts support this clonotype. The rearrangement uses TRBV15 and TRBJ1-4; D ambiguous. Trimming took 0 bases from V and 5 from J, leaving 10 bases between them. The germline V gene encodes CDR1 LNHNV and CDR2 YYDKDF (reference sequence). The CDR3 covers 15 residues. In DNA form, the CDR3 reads TGTGCCACCAGCAGAGATAGAGGGCGAAATGAAAAACTGTTTTTT. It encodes CATSRDRGRNEKLFF.

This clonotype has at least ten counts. The CDR3 region is CASRRTGEDTEAFF. CDR3 nucleotide sequence: TGTGCCAGCAGGCGGACAGGGGAGGACACTGAAGCTTTCTTT. The chain links TRBV2 to TRBJ1-1; TRBD1 matches 9 bases. In germline, CDR1 is SNHLY, CDR2 FYNNEI. J gave up 3 bases and V 6 bases, and 5 bases lay outside the gene matches. The CDR3 totals 14 residues.

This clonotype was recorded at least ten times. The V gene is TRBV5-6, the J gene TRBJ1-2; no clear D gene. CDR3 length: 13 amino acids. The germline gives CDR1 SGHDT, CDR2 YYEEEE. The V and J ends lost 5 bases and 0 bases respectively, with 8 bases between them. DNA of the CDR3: TGTGCCAGCAGGCCAGCCACTAACTATGGCTACACCTTC. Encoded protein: CASRPATNYGYTF.

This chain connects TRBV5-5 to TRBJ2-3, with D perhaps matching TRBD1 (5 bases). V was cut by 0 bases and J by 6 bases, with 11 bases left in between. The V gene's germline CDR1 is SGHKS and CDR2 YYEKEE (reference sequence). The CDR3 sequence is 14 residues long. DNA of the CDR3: TGTGCCAGCAGCTTGGGGGGCATTGAGGATACGCAGTATTTT. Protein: CASSLGGIEDTQYF.

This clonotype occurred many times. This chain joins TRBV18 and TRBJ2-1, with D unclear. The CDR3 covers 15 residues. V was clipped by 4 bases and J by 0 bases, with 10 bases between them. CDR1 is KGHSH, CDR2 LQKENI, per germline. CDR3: CASSRTESSYNEQFF. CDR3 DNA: TGTGCCAGCTCACGTACCGAGAGCTCCTACAATGAGCAGTTCTTC.

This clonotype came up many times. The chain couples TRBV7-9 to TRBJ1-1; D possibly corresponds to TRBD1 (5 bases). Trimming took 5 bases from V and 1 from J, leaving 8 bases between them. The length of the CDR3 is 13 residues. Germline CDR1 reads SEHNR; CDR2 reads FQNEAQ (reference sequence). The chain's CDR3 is CASSQTANTEAFF. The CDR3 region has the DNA TGTGCCAGCAGCCAGACAGCGAACACTGAAGCTTTCTTT.

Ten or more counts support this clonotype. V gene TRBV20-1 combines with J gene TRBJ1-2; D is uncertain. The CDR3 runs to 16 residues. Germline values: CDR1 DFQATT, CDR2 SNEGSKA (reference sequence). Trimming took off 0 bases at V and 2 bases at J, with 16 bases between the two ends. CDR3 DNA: TGCAGTGCTAGAGATTTCGGGCCCGACGGCAACTATGGCTACACCTTC. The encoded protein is CSARDFGPDGNYGYTF.

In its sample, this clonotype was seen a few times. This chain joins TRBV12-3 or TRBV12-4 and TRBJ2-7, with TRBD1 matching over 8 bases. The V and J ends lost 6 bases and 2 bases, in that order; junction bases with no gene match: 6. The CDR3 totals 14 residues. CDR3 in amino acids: CASSPDRVAYEQYF. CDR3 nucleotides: TGTGCCAGCAGCCCGGACAGGGTAGCCTACGAGCAGTACTTC.